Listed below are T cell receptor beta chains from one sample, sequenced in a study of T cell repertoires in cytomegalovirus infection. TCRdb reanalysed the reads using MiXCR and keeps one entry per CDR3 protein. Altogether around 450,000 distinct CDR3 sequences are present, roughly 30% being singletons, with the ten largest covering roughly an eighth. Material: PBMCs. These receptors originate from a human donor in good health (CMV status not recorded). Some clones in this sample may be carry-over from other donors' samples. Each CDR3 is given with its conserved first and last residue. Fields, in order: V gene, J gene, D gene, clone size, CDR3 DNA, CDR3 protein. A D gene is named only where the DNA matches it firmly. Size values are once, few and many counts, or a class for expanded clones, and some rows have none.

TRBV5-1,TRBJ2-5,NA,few,TGCGCCAGCAGCTGGCCCCTCGGGACTCAAGAGACCCAGTACTTC,CASSWPLGTQETQYF
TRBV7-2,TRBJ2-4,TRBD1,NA,TGTGCCAGCAGCTTTAAGGACAGGGAGAGGATGGACTTC,CASSFKDRERMDF
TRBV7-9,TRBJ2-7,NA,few,TGTGCCAGCAGCTTACAGGGGGGGGTCTCGATACACTCCTACGAGCAGTACTTC,CASSLQGGVSIHSYEQYF
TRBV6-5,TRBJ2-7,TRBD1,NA,TGTGCCAGCAGTTACTCGGGACAGCGCTTGTTGCAGTACTTC,CASSYSGQRLLQYF
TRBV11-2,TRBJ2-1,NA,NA,TGTGCCAGCAGCTCTGGGCTAGGGGGGGGCGGCAATGAGCAGTTCTTC,CASSSGLGGGGNEQFF
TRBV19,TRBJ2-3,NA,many,TGTGCCTCCGGGGCACGCTCCAGTGATACGCAGTATTTT,CASGARSSDTQYF
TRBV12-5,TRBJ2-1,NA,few,TGTGCTAGTGGTTTGTGGGAGCAATACGGGGACAATGAGCAGTTCTTC,CASGLWEQYGDNEQFF
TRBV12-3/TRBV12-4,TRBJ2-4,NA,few,TGTGCCAGCCGGGGACTGAGGGAGGCCAAAAACATTCAGTACTTC,CASRGLREAKNIQYF
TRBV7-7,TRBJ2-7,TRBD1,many,TGTGCTAGCAGCTCTGCCCCCCAGGGGGCGACCAGCGAGCAGTACTTC,CASSSAPQGATSEQYF
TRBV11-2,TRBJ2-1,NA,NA,TGTGCCAGCAGCCTTAGATCTAGGGGGAATTACAATGAGCAGTTCTTC,CASSLRSRGNYNEQFF
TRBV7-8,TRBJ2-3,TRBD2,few,TGTGCCAGCAGCCTCCTAACTAGCGCAAGAGATACGCAGTATTTT,CASSLLTSARDTQYF
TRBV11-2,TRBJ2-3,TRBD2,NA,TGTGCCAGCAGCTCTCCGGGGGGAGTCACAGATACGCAGTATTTT,CASSSPGGVTDTQYF
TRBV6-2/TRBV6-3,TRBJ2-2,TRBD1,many,TGTGCCAGCAGTTCGGGACAGACCAACACCGGGGAGCTGTTTTTT,CASSSGQTNTGELFF
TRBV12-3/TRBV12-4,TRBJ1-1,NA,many,TGTGCCAGCAGGCGGGGTAGGGATTTGAACACTGAAGCTTTCTTT,CASRRGRDLNTEAFF
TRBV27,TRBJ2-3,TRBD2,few,TGTGCCAGCAGCCCACTGACCCCTAGCGGGGGGGGCACAGATACGCAGTATTTT,CASSPLTPSGGGTDTQYF
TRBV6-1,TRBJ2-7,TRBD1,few,TGTGCCAGCAGCCCAGGGACAGCGAATTTGCCCTACGAGCAGTACTTC,CASSPGTANLPYEQYF
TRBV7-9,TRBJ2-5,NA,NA,TGTGCCAGCAGCTTAGCAGGGGCGATGGAGACCCAGTACTTC,CASSLAGAMETQYF
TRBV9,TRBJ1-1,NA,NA,TGTGCCAGCAGCGTAGGTTCAGGAACCCCGGAAGCTTTCTTT,CASSVGSGTPEAFF
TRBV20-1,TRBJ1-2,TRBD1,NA,TGCAGTGCTCTCCCGGGACAGGGGCATGGCTACACCTTC,CSALPGQGHGYTF
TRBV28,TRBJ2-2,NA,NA,TGTGCCAGCAGTTTCGAGGGAACCGGGGAGCTGTTTTTT,CASSFEGTGELFF
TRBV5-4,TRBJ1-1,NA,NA,TGTGCCAGCAGGCGAGCGGGGGGTGGGAACACTGAAGCTTTCTTT,CASRRAGGGNTEAFF
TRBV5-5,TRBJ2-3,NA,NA,TGTGCCAGCAGCTTGAGGGGCTGGGCAGATACGCAGTATTTT,CASSLRGWADTQYF